This entry concerns a single T cell receptor beta chain. Its antigen is as yet unknown. In germline, CDR1 is SGHNT, CDR2 YENEEA. The CDR3 covers 16 residues. Deletions cut 0 bases from V and 7 bases from J, with 19 bases between. The sample is drawn from a study of cytomegalovirus exposure and HLA in healthy donors. Findings and caveats of the study: Certain sequence variants were highly shared and formed a cluster, and this cluster was likely a sequencing artifact. The Asian-associated ancestry cluster reportedly had fewer N-insertions than the approximately 610-donor mean in a later analysis. Later analysis placed DRB1 highest and HLA-C lowest in TCR association rates, which differed by HLA locus.

The PCR employed 60 Vbeta primers together with 13 Jbeta primers. Assay used: immunoSEQ multiplex PCR; TCRdb lists only in-frame clones, some missing. This listing includes some 150,000 clones. The gene calls are TRBV11-3 and TRBJ2-7; tentative D call: TRBD2 (6 bases). The receptor comes from a woman under 30 in good health and CMV-seronegative. Sequenced: PBMCs. The DNA of the CDR3 is TGTGCCAGCAGCTTAGATGGGGACTCGAGAGGAGGAGAGCAGTACGTC. Translating it yields CASSLDGDSRGGEQYV.